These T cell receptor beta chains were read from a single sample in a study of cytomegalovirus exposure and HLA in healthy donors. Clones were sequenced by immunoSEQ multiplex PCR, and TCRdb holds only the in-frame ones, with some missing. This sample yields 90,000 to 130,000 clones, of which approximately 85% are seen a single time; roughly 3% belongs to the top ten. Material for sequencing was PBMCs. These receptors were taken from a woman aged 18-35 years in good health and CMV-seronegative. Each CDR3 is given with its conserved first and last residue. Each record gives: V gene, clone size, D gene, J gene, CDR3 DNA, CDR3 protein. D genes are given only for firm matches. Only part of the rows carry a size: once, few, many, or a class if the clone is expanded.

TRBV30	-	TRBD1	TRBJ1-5	TGTGCCTGGAGTGTAGGAGGACAGGCCGGTCAGCCCCAGCATTTT	CAWSVGGQAGQPQHF
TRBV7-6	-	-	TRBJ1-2	TGTGCCAGCAGTAGGGGGTGGGAATATGGCTACACCTTC	CASSRGWEYGYTF
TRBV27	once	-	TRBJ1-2	TGTGCCAGCAGTTGGGGCCCTACCTATGGCTACACCTTC	CASSWGPTYGYTF
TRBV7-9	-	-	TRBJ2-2	TGTGCCAGCAGCTTAGATGTGCGGCGGAACACCGGGGAGCTGTTTTTT	CASSLDVRRNTGELFF
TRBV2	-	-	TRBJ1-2	TGTGCCAGCAGTGAACAGCTAGGAGGCTACACCTTC	CASSEQLGGYTF
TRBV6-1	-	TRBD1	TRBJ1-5	TGTGCCAGCAGTGAAGGGGACAGGGTAGGACAGCCCCAGCATTTT	CASSEGDRVGQPQHF
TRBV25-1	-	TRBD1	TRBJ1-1	TGTGCCAGCAGTTCCCGGGCAGGGGGTGAGGCTTTCTTT	CASSSRAGGEAFF
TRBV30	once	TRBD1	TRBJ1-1	TGTGCCTGGAGTCCGGCAGGGGGGCGTAAAAACACTGAAGCTTTCTTT	CAWSPAGGRKNTEAFF
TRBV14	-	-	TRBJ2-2	TGTGCCAGCAGCCAATCCCCGGGTACCGGGGAGCTGTTTTTT	CASSQSPGTGELFF
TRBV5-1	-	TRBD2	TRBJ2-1	TGCGCCAGCAGTGCGGGGGGGGGCTCCTACAATGAGCAGTTCTTC	CASSAGGGSYNEQFF
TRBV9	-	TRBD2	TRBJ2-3	TGTGCCAGCAGTATAGGGACTAGCGGGGCAGATACGCAGTATTTT	CASSIGTSGADTQYF
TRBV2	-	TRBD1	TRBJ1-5	TGTGCCAGCAGTTTCAGGGGGCCCCCGCTGAGTCAGCCCCAGCATTTT	CASSFRGPPLSQPQHF
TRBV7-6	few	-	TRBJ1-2	TGTGCCAGCCTCCCAAGCGTCTTACTCTATGGCTACACCTTC	CASLPSVLLYGYTF
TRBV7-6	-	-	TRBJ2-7	TGTGCCAGCAGCTTAGCGGGGCAAGACGAGCAGTACTTC	CASSLAGQDEQYF
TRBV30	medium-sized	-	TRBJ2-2	TGTGCCTGGAGTGCCGAATACAGGGACACCGGGGAGCTGTTTTTT	CAWSAEYRDTGELFF
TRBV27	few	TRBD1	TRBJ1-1	TGTGCCAGCATTGGGACAGGGGGCGCAAACACTGAAGCTTTCTTT	CASIGTGGANTEAFF
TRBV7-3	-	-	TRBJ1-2	TGTGCCAGCAGCTTAAGGAGGGTGGGCTATGGCTACACCTTC	CASSLRRVGYGYTF
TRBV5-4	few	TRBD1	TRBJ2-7	TGTGCCAGCAGCGAAAGACAGGGCTTCTCCTACGAGCAGTACTTC	CASSERQGFSYEQYF
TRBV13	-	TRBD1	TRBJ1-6	TGTGCCAGCAGCCACAGGGGAGGTGAATCACCCCTCCACTTT	CASSHRGGESPLHF
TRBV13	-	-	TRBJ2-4	TGTGCCAGCAGCCCAAGGGGGGGGATGCCACCCAAAAACATTCAGTACTTC	CASSPRGGMPPKNIQYF
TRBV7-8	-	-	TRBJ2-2	TGTGCCAGCAGCTTAGGTGTCTCACGGGCCGGGGAGCTGTTTTTT	CASSLGVSRAGELFF